This T cell receptor (beta chain) appears in the sequencing data of a study of blood T cells in healthy people across ages. Findings and caveats of the study: Higher diversity and more naive CD4+ cells were features of long-lived donors, compared to aged donors. Among T cells, TCR beta diversity per million cells dropped roughly linearly as age rose.

Between the trimmed V and J ends, which lost 5 bases and 0 bases, there was a span of 11 bases. Per the germline V gene, CDR1 is LNHDA and CDR2 is SQIVND (reference sequence). The CDR3 sequence is 16 residues long. Every donor gave ten milliliters of peripheral blood. Of note for this clonotype: Its specificity is unknown.

PCR was performed a second time for roughly 7 to 11 cycles using a sample-barcoded 5' primer and a J-beta primer mix. Each CDR3 protein gets one entry after TCRdb re-called the 5' RACE reads with MiXCR. The table has around 800,000 distinct CDR3 sequences, 35% to 60% seen once. Sequencing input: blood. The gene calls are TRBV19 and TRBJ2-6; D remains unclear. The source is a man older than 75 in good health. The CDR3 loop reads CASSPQVGSGANVLTF. The CDR3 DNA reads as TGTGCCAGTAGTCCTCAGGTGGGCTCTGGGGCCAACGTCCTGACTTTC.